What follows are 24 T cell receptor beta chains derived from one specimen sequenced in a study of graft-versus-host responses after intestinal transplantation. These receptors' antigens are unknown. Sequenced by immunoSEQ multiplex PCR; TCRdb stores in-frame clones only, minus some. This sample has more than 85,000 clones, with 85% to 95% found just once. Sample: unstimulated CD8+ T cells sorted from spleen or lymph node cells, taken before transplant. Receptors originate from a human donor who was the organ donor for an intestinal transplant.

DNA for the CDR3: TGTGCCAGGACGACAGTAAGGAGCTCCTACGAGCAGTACTTC. It codes for CARTTVRSSYEQYF. The chain carries TRBV7-6 and TRBJ2-7; D might be TRBD1 (5 bases). The CDR3 extends over 14 amino acids. Per germline, CDR1 SGHVS and CDR2 FNYEAQ. V lost 9 bases, J lost 0 bases, and 15 bases lay in between.

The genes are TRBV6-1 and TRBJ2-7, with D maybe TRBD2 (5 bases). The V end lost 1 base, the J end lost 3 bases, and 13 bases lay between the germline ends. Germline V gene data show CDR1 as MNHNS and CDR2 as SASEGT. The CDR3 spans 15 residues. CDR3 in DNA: TGTGCCAGCAGTGAAGGGTACAGAGACTACTACGAGCAGTACTTC. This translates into CASSEGYRDYYEQYF.

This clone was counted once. The CDR3 loop reads CASSLVTEGEQYF. The CDR3, as DNA: TGTGCCAGCAGCTTGGTTACAGAGGGCGAGCAGTACTTC. J is TRBJ2-7 and V is TRBV5-6; maybe TRBD2 (5 bases). Trimming pared 0 bases from V and 6 bases from J, leaving 10 bases between. The CDR3 contains 13 residues. Germline V gives CDR1 SGHDT, CDR2 YYEEEE.

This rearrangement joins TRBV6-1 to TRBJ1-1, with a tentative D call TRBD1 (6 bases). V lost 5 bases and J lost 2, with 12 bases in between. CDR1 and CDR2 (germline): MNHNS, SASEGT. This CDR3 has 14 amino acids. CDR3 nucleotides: TGTGCCAGCAGTACTTGGACAGTCAACACTGAAGCTTTCTTT. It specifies CASSTWTVNTEAFF.

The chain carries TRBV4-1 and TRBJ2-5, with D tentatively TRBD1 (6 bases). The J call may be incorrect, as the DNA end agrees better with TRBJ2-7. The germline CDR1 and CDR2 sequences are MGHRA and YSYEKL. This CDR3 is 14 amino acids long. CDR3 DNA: TGCGCCAGCAGCCAAGATGCACAGGGCTACGAGCAGTACTTC. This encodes CASSQDAQGYEQYF.

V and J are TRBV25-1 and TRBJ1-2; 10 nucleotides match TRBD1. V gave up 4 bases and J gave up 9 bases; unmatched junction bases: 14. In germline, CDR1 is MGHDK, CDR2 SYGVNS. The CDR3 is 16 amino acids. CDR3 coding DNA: TGTGCCAGCAGTGGTATCTCCGGGACAGGGGAAGGTAGCTACACCTTC. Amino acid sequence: CASSGISGTGEGSYTF.

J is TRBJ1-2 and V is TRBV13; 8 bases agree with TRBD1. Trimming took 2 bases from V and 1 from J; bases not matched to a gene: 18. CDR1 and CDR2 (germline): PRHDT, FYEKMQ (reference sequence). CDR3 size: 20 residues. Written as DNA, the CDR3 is TGTGCCAGCAGCTTAAGCAGCTACCCCGGGACAGGCCCCTTTAACTATGGCTACACCTTC. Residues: CASSLSSYPGTGPFNYGYTF.

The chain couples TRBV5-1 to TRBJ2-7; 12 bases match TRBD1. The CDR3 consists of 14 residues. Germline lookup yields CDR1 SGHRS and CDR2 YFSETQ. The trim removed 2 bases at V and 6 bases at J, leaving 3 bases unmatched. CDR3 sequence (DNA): TGCGCCAGCAGCTTAGGGACAGGGGGCGGCGAGCAGTACTTC. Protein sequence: CASSLGTGGGEQYF.

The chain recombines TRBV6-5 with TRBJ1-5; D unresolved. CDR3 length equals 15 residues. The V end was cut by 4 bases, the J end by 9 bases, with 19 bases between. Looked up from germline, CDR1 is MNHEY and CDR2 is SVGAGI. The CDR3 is CASSSRTGPSLPQHF. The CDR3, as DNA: TGTGCCAGCAGTTCCAGGACTGGCCCTTCCCTGCCCCAGCATTTT.

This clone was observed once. The CDR3 DNA reads as TGTGCCAGCAGCTTACGTGGGGCAGTTAACTATGGCTACACCTTC. Its protein is CASSLRGAVNYGYTF. J is TRBJ1-2 and V is TRBV13; weak D call: TRBD1 (5 bases). V was pared by 2 bases and J by 1 base, with 11 bases between. Germline CDR1 reads PRHDT; CDR2 reads FYEKMQ (reference sequence). CDR3 length: 15 residues.

This CDR3 is CASSPDGLNSPLHF. For the CDR3, the DNA is TGCGCCAGCAGCCCCGACGGACTAAATTCACCCCTCCACTTT. V usage is TRBV4-1 and J usage is TRBJ1-6; no firm D call. Trimming shortened V by 4 bases and J by 7 bases, and 11 bases separated the two germline ends. From germline, CDR1 is MGHRA and CDR2 YSYEKL. The CDR3 is made up of 14 amino acids.

The DNA for the CDR3 is TGTGCCAGCAGCTTTTCCGGGACTAGACGTGTCAATGAGCAGTTCTTC. Translated: CASSFSGTRRVNEQFF. V is TRBV21-1 and J is TRBJ2-1; TRBD2, the table's D call, was not compared with the DNA. TRBV21-1 is given as a pseudogene. This CDR3 is 16 amino acids long.

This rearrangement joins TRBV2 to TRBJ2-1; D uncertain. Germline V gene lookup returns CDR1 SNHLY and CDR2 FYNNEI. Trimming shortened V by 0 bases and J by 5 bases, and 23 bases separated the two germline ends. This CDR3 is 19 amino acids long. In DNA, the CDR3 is TGTGCCAGCAGTGAAGCGCTGGCTAACCAAAAACAGATGAACAATGAGCAGTTCTTC. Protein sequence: CASSEALANQKQMNNEQFF.

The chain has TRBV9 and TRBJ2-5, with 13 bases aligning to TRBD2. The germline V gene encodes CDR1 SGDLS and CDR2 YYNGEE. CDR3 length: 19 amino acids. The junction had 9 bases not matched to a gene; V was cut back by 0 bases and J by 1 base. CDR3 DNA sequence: TGTGCCAGCAGCGTAGGGGGACTAGCGGGACCAGAAGCCCAAGAGACCCAGTACTTC. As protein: CASSVGGLAGPEAQETQYF.

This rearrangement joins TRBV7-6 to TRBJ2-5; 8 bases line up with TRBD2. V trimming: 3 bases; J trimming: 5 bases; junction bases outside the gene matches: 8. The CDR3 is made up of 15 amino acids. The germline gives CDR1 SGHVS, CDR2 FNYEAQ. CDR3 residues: CASSFTGGGVETQYF. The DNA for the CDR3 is TGTGCCAGCAGCTTCACGGGGGGGGGCGTGGAGACCCAGTACTTC. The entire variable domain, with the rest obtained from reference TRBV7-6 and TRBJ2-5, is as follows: GAGVSQSPRYKVTKRGQDVALRCDPISGHVSLYWYRQALGQGPEFLTYFNYEAQQDKSGLPNDRFSAERPEGSISTLTIQRTEQRDSAMYRCASSFTGGGVETQYFGPGTRLLVL.

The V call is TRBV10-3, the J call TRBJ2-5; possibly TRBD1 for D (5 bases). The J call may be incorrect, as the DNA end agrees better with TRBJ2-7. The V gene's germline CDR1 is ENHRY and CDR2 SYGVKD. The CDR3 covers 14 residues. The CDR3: CAISDEGVVVEQYF. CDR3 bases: TGTGCCATCAGTGATGAAGGGGTTGTCGTCGAGCAGTACTTC.

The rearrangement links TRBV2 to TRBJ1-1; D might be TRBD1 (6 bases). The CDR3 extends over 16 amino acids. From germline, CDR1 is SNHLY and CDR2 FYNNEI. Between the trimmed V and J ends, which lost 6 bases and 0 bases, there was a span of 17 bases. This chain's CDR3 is CASSRTGTPMNTEAFF. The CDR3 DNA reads TGTGCCAGCAGCCGAACCGGGACACCGATGAACACTGAAGCTTTCTTT.

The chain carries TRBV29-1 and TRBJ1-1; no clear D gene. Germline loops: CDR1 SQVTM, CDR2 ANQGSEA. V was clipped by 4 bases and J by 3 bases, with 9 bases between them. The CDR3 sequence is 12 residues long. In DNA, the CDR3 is TGCAGCGTTGGAGCCCGCGACACTGAAGCTTTCTTT. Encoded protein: CSVGARDTEAFF. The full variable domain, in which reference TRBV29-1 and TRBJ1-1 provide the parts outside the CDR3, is SAVISQKPSRDICQRGTSLTIQCQVDSQVTMMFWYRQQPGQSLTLIATANQGSEATYESGFVIDKFPISRPNLTFSTLTVSNMSPEDSSIYLCSVGARDTEAFFGQGTRLTVV.

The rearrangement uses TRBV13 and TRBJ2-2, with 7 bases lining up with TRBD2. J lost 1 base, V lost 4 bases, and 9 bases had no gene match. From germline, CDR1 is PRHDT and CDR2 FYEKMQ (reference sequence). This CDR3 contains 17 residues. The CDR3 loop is CASSSPWAGENTGELFF. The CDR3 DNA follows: TGTGCCAGCAGCTCCCCCTGGGCGGGGGAGAACACCGGGGAGCTGTTTTTT.

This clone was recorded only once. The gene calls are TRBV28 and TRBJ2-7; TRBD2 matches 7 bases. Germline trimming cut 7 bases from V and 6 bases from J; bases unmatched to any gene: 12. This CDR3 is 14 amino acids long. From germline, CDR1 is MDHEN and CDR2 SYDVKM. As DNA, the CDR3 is TGTGCCAGCACGTCCGGGAGGTCAGTTCCCGAGCAGTACTTC. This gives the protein CASTSGRSVPEQYF.

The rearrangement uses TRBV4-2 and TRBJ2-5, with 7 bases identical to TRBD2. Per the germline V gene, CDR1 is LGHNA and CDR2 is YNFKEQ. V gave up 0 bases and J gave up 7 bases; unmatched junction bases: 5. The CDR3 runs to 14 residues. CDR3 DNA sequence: TGTGCCAGCAGCCAAGATTGGGCTAGCGGGACCCAGTACTTC. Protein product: CASSQDWASGTQYF.

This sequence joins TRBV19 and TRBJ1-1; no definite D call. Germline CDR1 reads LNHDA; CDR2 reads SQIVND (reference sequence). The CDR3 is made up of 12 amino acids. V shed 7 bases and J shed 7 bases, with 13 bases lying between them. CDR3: CASISGRFEAFF. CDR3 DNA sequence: TGTGCCAGTATTTCAGGCCGATTTGAAGCTTTCTTT.

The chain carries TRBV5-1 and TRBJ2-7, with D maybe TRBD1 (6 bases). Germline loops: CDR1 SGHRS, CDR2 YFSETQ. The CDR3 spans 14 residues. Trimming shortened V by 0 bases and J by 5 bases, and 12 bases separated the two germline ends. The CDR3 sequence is CASSLEARGHEQYF. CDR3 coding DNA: TGCGCCAGCAGCTTGGAGGCCAGGGGCCACGAGCAGTACTTC.

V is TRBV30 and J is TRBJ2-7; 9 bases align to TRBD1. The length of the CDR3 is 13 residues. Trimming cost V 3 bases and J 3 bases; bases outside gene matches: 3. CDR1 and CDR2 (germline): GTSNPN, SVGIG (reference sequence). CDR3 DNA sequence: TGTGCCTGGAGCCCGGGACAGGGCTACGAGCAGTACTTC. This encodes CAWSPGQGYEQYF.